The source of this T cell receptor beta chain is a study of beta chain features in type 1 diabetes. Expressed TCRB transcripts got sequenced, as all isolated RNA was reverse transcribed. The method was immunoSEQ multiplex PCR; TCRdb's version includes in-frame clones alone and lacks a portion of them. The sample holds nearly 250,000 clones, more than 65% seen once. The CDR3 has 18 amino acids. The germline V gene encodes CDR1 SGDLS and CDR2 YYNGEE. The V end lost 4 bases, the J end lost 0 bases, and 17 bases lay between the germline ends. About this clone itself: Its cognate antigen is unknown.

Study conclusions and caveats: The study found moderately but significantly shorter TCRB CDR3s in all four CD4+ subsets of Type 1 diabetes patients. PCR could preferentially amplify shorter templates, alike in patients and controls.

The TCR originated in a man aged 25-40 years in good health. The sequenced material came from naive CD4+ T cells from blood. The J gene is TRBJ2-6, the V gene TRBV9, with D unclear. Here the CDR3 reads CASSPRAGASSGANVLTF. The CDR3 DNA follows: TGTGCCAGCAGCCCCCGTGCAGGCGCTAGCTCTGGGGCCAACGTCCTGACTTTC.